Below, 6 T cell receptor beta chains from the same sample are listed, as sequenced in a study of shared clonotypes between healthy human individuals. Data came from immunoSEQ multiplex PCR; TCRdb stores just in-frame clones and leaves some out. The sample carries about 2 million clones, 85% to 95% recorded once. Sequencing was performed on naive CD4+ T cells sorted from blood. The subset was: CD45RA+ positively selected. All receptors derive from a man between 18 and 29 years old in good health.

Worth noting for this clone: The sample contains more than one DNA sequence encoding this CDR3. This CDR3 is CASSFGTKNTGELFF. CDR3 nucleotide sequence: TGTGCCAGCAGCTTCGGGACGAAGAACACCGGGGAGCTGTTTTTT. The V call is TRBV11-2, the J call TRBJ2-2; D may be TRBD1 or TRBD2 (5 bases each). The CDR3 contains 15 residues. The V gene lost 3 bases and the J gene lost 1 base, with 9 bases spanning the gap. Germline V gene sequence: CDR1 SGHAT, CDR2 FQNNGV.

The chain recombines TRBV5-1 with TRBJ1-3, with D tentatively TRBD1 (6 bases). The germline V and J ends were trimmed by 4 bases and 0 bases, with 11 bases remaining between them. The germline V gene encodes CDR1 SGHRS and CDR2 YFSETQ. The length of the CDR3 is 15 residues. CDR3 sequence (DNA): TGCGCCAGCAGCACGGACAGTCACTCTGGAAACACCATATATTTT. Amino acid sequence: CASSTDSHSGNTIYF. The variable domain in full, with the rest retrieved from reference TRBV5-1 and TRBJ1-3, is KAGVTQTPRYLIKTRGQQVTLSCSPISGHRSVSWYQQTPGQGLQFLFEYFSETQRNKGNFPGRFSGRQFSNSRSEMNVSTLELGDSALYLCASSTDSHSGNTIYFGEGSWLTVV.

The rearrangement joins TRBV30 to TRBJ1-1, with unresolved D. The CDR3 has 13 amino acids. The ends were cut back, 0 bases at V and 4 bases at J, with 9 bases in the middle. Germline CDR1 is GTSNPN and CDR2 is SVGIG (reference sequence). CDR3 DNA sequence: TGTGCCTGGAGTGTTGTAAGGGCCACTGAAGCTTTCTTT. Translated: CAWSVVRATEAFF.

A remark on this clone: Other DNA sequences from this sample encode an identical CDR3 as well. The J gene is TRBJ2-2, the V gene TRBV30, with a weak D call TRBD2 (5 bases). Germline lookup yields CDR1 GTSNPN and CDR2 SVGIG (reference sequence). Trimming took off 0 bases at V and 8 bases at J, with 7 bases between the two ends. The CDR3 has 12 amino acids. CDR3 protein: CAWSVRGGELFF. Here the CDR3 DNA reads TGTGCCTGGAGTGTACGGGGAGGGGAGCTGTTTTTT.

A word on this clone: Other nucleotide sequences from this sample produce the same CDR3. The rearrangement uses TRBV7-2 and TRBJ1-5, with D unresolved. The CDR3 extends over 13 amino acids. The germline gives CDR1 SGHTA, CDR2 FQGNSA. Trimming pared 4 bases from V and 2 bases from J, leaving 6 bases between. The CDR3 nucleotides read TGTGCCAGCAGCTCTAGGGGCAATCAGCCCCAGCATTTT. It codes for CASSSRGNQPQHF. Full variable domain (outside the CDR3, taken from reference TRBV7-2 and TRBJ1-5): GAGVSQSPSNKVTEKGKDVELRCDPISGHTALYWYRQSLGQGLEFLIYFQGNSAPDKSGLPSDRFSAERTGGSVSTLTIQRTQQEDSAVYLCASSSRGNQPQHFGDGTRLSIL.

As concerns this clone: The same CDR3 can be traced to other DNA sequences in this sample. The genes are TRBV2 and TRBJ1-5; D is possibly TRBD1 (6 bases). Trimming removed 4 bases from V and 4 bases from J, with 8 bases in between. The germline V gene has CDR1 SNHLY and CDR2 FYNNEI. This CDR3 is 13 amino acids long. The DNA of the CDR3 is TGTGCCAGCAGTGGTCAGGGGAATCAGCCCCAGCATTTT. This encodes CASSGQGNQPQHF. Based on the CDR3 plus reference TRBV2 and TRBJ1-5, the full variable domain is EPEVTQTPSHQVTQMGQEVILRCVPISNHLYFYWYRQILGQKVEFLVSFYNNEISEKSEIFDDQFSVERPDGSNFTLKIRSTKLEDSAMYFCASSGQGNQPQHFGDGTRLSIL.